This TCR beta chain was found in a study of long-term antiretroviral therapy in people with HIV (dated by TCRdb to 2022 to 2024). In the study overall: The earliest samples were collected about a decade before the 2015 WHO recommendation for immediate ART, when ART was typically delayed until CD4 counts fell. Whether ART initiation and durable HIV suppression were associated with changes in peripheral blood TRB repertoire composition and diversity was tested in a retrospective serial study. Among the approximately 30 participants with HIV, ten to eleven were female. No cross-contamination during QIAcube processing was shown when test extractions of a monoclonal T-cell line were performed alongside 25 to 35 polyclonal samples. From fewer than 35 adults with confirmed HIV infection, the cohort provided 150 to 200 cryopreserved PBMC samples, gathered serially across a mean of approximately six years (range 1-12). What the research found in general, with its limitations: Because pre-ART samples had limited cell numbers, unsorted PBMC were profiled rather than sorted CD4+ and CD8+ T cells. Expanded TRB clones identified before ART initiation dominated the repertoire across all time points, though the dominance fluctuated and decreased in many PLHIV after ART. Inferences about post-ART repertoire changes were limited because no data were available on ART adherence, viral resistance or therapy changes. Owing to limited PBMC availability, only the TCR beta chain was sequenced, without alpha chain pairing. Samples dated from the mid-2000s to the late 2010s, and the ART regimens used may be less effective than current ones. Narrower CDR3 length ranges were observed in HIV repertoires than in controls, and an antigen-experienced repertoire with only a slight naive shift after ART was suggested by the network structure. ART initiation was associated with a significant increase in TRB diversity, but diversity stayed significantly below transplant donor controls even after long-term ART.

Including cysteine and phenylalanine, the CDR3 has 13 amino acids. Only CDR3 DNA is held: 39 bases, read in frame from base 1. Via the germline V gene, CDR1 is SGDLS and CDR2 YYNGEE. V and J lose 4 bases and 12 bases, and a span of 14 bases separates them. Inclusion was restricted to participants for whom at least one PBMC sample before ART initiation and at least two post-ART samples were available. Treatment was received in the United States of America by all participants with HIV. Before DNA extraction, cryopreserved samples containing roughly 1-11 million PBMC were thawed and washed. At the time of the earliest PBMC sample, participants with HIV were aged between roughly 20 and 60 years. Per participant, PBMC samples came from 1-4 timepoints prior to ART initiation and 2-8 timepoints following ART initiation, for a median of 7 samples. For every participant, serial HIV viral load, CD4+ T-cell count, ART history and demographic data were obtained. Genomic DNA was extracted from unsorted PBMC with a Qiagen kit on a QIAcube, with processing performed in batches of 12 samples.

On this clone itself: Its antigen is still unknown. Qualities for individual bases were not recorded, and no much larger clone is one base off.

The immunoSEQ hsTCRB v3.0 assay was used at survey level resolution for TRB variable region sequencing. The targeted TRB sequencing depth was roughly 40,000-55,000 T-cell genomes per sample. An Illumina MiSeq with a v3 150-cycle kit was used to sequence the pooled TRB libraries. The source study handled its data this way. Analysis of repertoires was carried out in R inside a reproducible Nextflow workflow spanning QC, data transformation and analysis. LymphoSeq2, an R package for exploring AIRR-Seq data, was used to implement the custom analyses. A handful of samples that produced fewer than 5000 total TRB sequences were removed, so 150 to 200 HIV repertoires were analyzed. Among the roughly 190 retained HIV repertoires, 59 were collected before ART initiation and around 130 after ART initiation. Each repertoire was downsampled to 5000 TRB nucleotide sequences, and summary statistics were averaged across 100 downsampling iterations. Only TRB sequences with CDR3 regions of at least seven amino acids were retained for analysis. Two measures captured diversity: a Shannon entropy-derived clonality score and the Gini coefficient. Repertoire networks linked the top 5000 CDR3 amino acid sequences whenever two sequences differed by an edit distance of one. For TRB CDR3 amino acid sequences, GLIPH2 was used to predict antigen specificity groups and MHC restriction. CDR3 amino acid sequences were matched against VDJdb and McPAS-TCR to flag known CMV, EBV, HIV or tissue antigen associations. Pre-ART, post-ART and control groups were compared with Wilcoxon signed-rank tests and Holm-Bonferroni correction. The table was pulled from immuneACCESS by TCRdb, which kept in-frame rearrangements only. Such tables lose some clones; where checked, under half of the loss comes from unresolved V genes, and the rest has no known cause. The V and J calls and clone size are taken from that table; D and trimming were inferred from the DNA. The sample contains around 12,000 clones, 60% to 80% of them found a single time. Of the sample, approximately 21% is held by the ten largest clones.

The sequence derives from a woman between 40 and 55 years old with HIV. The sample here was unsorted PBMCs, taken 0.5 years before starting antiretroviral therapy. The chain couples TRBV9 to TRBJ1-6; the D gene is not confidently resolved. The CDR3 region: CASSLGGMGPLHF. At the DNA level, the sequence is TGTGCCAGCAGCCTCGGTGGGATGGGACCCCTCCACTTT.